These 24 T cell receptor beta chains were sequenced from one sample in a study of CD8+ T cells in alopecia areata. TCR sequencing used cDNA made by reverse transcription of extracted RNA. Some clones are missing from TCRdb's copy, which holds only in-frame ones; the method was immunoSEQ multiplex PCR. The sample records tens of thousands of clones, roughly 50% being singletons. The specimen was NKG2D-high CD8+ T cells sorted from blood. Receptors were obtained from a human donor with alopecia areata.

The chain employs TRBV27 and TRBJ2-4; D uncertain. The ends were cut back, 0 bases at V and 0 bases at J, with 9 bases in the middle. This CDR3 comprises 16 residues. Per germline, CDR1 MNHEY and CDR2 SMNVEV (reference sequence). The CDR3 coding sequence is TGTGCCAGCAGTTTATCGTTGCCGGGAGCCAAAAACATTCAGTACTTC. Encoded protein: CASSLSLPGAKNIQYF.

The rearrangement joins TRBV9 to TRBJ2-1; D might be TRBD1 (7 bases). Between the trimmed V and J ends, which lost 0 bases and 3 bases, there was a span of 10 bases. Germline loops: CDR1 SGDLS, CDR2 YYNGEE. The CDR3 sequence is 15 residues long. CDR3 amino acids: CASSVGGTDYNEQFF. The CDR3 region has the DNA TGTGCCAGCAGCGTAGGCGGGACAGACTACAATGAGCAGTTCTTC.

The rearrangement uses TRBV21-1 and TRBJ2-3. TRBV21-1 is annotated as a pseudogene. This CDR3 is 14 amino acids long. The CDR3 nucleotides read TGTGCCAGCAGGGTTTTCGGACGCACAGATACGCAGTATTTT. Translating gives CASRVFGRTDTQYF.

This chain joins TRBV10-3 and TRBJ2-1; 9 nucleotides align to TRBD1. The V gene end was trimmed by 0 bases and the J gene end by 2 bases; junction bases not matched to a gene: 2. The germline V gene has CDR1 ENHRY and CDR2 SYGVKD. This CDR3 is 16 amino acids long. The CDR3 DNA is TGTGCCATCAGTGAGTCCACAGGGGGCCCCTACAATGAGCAGTTCTTC. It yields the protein CAISESTGGPYNEQFF.

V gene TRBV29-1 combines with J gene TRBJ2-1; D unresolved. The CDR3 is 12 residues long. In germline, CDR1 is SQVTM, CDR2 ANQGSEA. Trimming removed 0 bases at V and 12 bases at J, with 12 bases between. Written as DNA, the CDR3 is TGCAGCGTTGAAGATGATCCTTTAGGGCAGTTCTTC. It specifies CSVEDDPLGQFF.

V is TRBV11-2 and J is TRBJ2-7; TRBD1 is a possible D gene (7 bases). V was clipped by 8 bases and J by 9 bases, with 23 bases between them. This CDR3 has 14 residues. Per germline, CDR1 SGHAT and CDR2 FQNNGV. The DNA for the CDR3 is TGTGCCAGCGGCCAGGGGGGCACCGCATATGGGCAGTACTTC. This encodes CASGQGGTAYGQYF. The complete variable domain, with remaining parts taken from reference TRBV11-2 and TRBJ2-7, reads EAGVAQSPRYKIIEKRQSVAFWCNPISGHATLYWYQQILGQGPKLLIQFQNNGVVDDSQLPKDRFSAERLKGVDSTLKIQPAKLEDSAVYLCASGQGGTAYGQYFGPGTRLTVT.

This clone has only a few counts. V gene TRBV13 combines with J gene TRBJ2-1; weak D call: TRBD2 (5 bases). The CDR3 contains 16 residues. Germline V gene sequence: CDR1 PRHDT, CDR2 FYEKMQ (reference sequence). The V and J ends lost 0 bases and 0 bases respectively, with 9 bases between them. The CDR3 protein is CASSLGLGSSYNEQFF. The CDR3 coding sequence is TGTGCCAGCAGCTTAGGATTAGGGAGCTCCTACAATGAGCAGTTCTTC.

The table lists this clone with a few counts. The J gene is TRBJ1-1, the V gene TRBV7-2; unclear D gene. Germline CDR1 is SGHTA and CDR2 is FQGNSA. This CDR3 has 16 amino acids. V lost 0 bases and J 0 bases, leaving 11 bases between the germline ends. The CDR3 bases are TGTGCCAGCAGCTTAGCTTTGGCCCTAATGAACACTGAAGCTTTCTTT. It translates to CASSLALALMNTEAFF.

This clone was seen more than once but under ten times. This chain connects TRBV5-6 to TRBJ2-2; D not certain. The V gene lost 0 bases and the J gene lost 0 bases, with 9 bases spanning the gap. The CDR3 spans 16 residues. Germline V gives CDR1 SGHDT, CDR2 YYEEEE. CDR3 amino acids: CASSLDSYPNTGELFF. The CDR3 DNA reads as TGTGCCAGCAGCTTGGACTCCTACCCGAACACCGGGGAGCTGTTTTTT.

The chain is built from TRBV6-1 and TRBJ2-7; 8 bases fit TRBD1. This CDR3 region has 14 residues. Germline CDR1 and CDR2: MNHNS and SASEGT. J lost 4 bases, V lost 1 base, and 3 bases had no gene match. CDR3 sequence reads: CASSEVTGVYEQYF. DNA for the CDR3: TGTGCCAGCAGTGAAGTGACAGGGGTTTACGAGCAGTACTTC.

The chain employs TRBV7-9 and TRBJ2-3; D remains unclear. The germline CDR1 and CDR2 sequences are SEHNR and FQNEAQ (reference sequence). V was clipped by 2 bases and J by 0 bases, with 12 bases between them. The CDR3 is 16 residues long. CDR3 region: CASSLPLNFSTDTQYF. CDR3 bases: TGTGCCAGCAGCTTACCCCTCAATTTTAGCACAGATACGCAGTATTTT.

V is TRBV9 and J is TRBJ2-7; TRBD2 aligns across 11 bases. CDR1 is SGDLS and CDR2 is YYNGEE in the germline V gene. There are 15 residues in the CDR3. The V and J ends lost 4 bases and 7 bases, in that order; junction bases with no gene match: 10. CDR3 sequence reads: CASSPHSGGAREQYF. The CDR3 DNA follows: TGTGCCAGCAGCCCCCATAGCGGGGGGGCCCGGGAGCAGTACTTC. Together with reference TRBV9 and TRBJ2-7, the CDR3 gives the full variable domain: DSGVTQTPKHLITATGQRVTLRCSPRSGDLSVYWYQQSLDQGLQFLIQYYNGEERAKGNILERFSAQQFPDLHSELNLSSLELGDSALYFCASSPHSGGAREQYFGPGTRLTVT.

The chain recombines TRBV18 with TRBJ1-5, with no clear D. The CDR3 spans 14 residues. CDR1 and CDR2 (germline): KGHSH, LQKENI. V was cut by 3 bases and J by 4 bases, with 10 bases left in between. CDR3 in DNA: TGTGCCAGCTCACCCGGGCAGTCGAATCAGCCCCAGCATTTT. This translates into CASSPGQSNQPQHF.

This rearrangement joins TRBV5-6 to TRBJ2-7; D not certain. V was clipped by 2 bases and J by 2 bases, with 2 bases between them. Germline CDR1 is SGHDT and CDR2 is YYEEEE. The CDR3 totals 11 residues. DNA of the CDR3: TGTGCCAGCAGCTTAGCCTACGAGCAGTACTTC. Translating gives CASSLAYEQYF.

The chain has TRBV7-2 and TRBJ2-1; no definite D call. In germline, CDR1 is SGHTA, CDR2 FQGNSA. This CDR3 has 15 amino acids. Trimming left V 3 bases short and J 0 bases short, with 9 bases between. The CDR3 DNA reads TGTGCCAGCAGCTTTGCCGTAAGCTCCTACAATGAGCAGTTCTTC. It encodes CASSFAVSSYNEQFF.

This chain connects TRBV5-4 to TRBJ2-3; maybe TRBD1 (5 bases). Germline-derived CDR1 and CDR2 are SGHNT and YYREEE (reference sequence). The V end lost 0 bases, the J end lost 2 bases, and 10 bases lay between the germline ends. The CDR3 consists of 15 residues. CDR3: CASSLVGAATDTQYF. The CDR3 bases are TGTGCCAGCAGCTTGGTTGGGGCAGCCACAGATACGCAGTATTTT.

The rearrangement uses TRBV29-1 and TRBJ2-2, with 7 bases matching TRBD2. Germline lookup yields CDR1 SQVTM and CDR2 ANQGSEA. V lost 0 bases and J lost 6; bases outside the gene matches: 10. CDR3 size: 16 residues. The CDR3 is CSVEDGTTLNPGELFF. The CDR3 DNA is TGCAGCGTTGAAGACGGGACTACCCTAAATCCCGGGGAGCTGTTTTTT.

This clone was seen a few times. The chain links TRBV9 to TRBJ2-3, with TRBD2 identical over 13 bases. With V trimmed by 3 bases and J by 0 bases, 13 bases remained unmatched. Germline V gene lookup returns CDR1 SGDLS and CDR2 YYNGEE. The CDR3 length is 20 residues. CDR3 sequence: CASSAFLGLAGAASTDTQYF. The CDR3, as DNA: TGTGCCAGCAGCGCCTTTCTCGGACTAGCGGGAGCAGCTAGCACAGATACGCAGTATTTT.

CDR3 DNA sequence: TGTGCCAGCAGCTATCGGACAGAGAACTATGGCTACACCTTC. Translated, it gives CASSYRTENYGYTF. The rearrangement links TRBV7-9 to TRBJ1-2, with a possible D match to TRBD1 (6 bases). The CDR3 has 14 amino acids. With 4 bases removed from V and 2 bases from J, the gap between germline ends came to 11 bases. CDR1 is SEHNR, CDR2 FQNEAQ, per germline (reference sequence).

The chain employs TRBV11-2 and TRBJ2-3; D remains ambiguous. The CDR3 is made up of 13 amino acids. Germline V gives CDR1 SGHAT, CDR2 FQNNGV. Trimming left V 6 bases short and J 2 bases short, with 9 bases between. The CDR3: CASRVDFTDTQYF. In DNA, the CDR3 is TGTGCCAGCAGAGTAGACTTCACAGATACGCAGTATTTT.

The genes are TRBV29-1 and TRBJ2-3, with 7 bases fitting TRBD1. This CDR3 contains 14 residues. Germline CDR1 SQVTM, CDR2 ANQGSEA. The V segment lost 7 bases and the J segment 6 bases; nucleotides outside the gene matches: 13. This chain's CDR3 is CSAERGLDHDTQYF. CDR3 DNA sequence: TGCAGCGCCGAGAGGGGGCTAGACCATGATACGCAGTATTTT.

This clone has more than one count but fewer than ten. CDR3 region: CASSPSMSSYNEQFF. CDR3 bases: TGTGCCAGCAGCCCAAGTATGAGCTCCTACAATGAGCAGTTCTTC. V gene TRBV13 combines with J gene TRBJ2-1; D call uncertain. V was shortened by 5 bases and J by 0 bases, with 11 bases between the two germline ends. CDR1 and CDR2 from the germline V gene are PRHDT and FYEKMQ (reference sequence). The CDR3 extends over 15 amino acids.

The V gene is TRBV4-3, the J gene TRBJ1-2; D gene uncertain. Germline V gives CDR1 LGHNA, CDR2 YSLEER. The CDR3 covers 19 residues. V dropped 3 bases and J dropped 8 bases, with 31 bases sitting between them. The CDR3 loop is CASSHYGSALLLVPGGYTF. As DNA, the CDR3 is TGCGCCAGCAGCCACTATGGGAGTGCTCTTCTATTGGTTCCGGGCGGCTACACCTTC.

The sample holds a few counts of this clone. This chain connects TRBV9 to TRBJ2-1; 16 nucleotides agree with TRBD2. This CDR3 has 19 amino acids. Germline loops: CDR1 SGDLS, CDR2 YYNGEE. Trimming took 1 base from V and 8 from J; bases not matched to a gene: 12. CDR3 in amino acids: CASSVPGTSGRAGGDEQFF. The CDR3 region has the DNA TGTGCCAGCAGCGTACCAGGGACTAGCGGGAGGGCCGGTGGGGATGAGCAGTTCTTC.